This TCR beta chain is drawn from a study of identical twins. The CDR3 runs to 15 residues. Trimming removed 4 bases from V and 1 base from J; junction bases left unmatched: 6. TCRdb reprocessed the 5' RACE reads via MiXCR and lists one record per CDR3 protein. The sample lists about 530,000 distinct CDR3 sequences; 20% to 25% were seen once. Ten or more counts support this clonotype. The data also belong to a second study, concerning yellow fever vaccine responses in identical twins.

This TCR was sampled from a woman aged 18-29 years in good health. V is TRBV12-3 or TRBV12-4 and J is TRBJ1-1, with 7 bases matching TRBD1. Sequencing used CD4+ T cells sorted from blood. CDR3 DNA: TGTGCCAGCAGTTCCACAGGGGCCGGGAACACTGAAGCTTTCTTT. Translated, it gives CASSSTGAGNTEAFF.